Listed below are T cell receptor beta chains from one sample, sequenced in a study of cytomegalovirus exposure and HLA in healthy donors. Using immunoSEQ multiplex PCR, the repertoire was profiled, and TCRdb retains in-frame clones only, with some absent. Of approximately 140,000 clones listed, 76% are singletons. What was sequenced was PBMCs. These TCRs come from a man aged 18 to 30 in good health and CMV-seronegative. CDR3s leave out the opening cysteine and the closing phenylalanine or tryptophan. Only part of the rows carry a size: once, few, many, or a class if the clone is expanded.

>TRBJ1-1|13|TRBV9|NA
ASSPTIGQYTEAF
>TRBJ1-2|14|TRBV6-5|NA
ASSYSGGGLGHGYT
>TRBJ2-5|12|TRBV30|NA
AWSPGQGLGEQY
>TRBJ2-7|14|TRBV4-2|once
ASSQAGTGGSYEQY
>TRBJ1-5|11|TRBV19|NA
ASAGVLNQPQH
>TRBJ1-1|12|TRBV6-6|NA
ASTARQLNTEAF
>TRBJ1-2|12|TRBV19|NA
SPVGCDSTQGYT
>TRBJ1-3|13|TRBV6-6|few
ASSYQGASGNTIY
>TRBJ2-3|13|TRBV30|NA
AWGGAGTSTDTQY
>TRBJ1-2|12|TRBV10-2|NA
ASSLRGPEWGYT